A single sample is the source of the 17 T cell receptor beta chains below, sequenced in a study of immune heterogeneity within non-small cell lung tumors (dated by TCRdb to 2017 to 2018). The TCR template was genomic DNA extracted from bulk tumor tissue, and around 540 ng of gDNA was amplified for each sample. Multiple biopsies per primary tumor were taken during surgery, spaced as far apart as possible within the tumor mass. The study cohort was described as untreated, and patients were newly diagnosed NSCLC cases undergoing curative surgery. The reads were generated on a HiSeq X Ten. A multiplex PCR system amplified the TCR beta CDR3 region, with a first 10-cycle round using 32 V-gene forward and 13 J-gene reverse primers. The public reads were quality trimmed at Q25 with fastp and then assembled into clones with MiXCR by TCRdb, keeping productive beta chains. Each entry is one CDR3 protein sequence, shown with its most common DNA and genes. This sample holds approximately 2,500 distinct CDR3 sequences; around a quarter were observed only once. The top ten clonotypes cover roughly 32% of the sample.

Sequenced: lung tumor tissue. These receptors originate from a middle-aged man with non-small cell lung cancer.

As to this clonotype: This could be a read error, since a much larger clone is one nucleotide away. The rearrangement links TRBV4-1 to TRBJ2-7; D gene unclear. The CDR3 runs to 13 residues. Looked up from germline, CDR1 is MGHRA and CDR2 is YSYEKL. The V and J ends lost 4 bases and 5 bases respectively, with 12 bases between them. This CDR3 reads CASSRMMSNEQYF. The CDR3 nucleotides read TGCGCCAGCAGCCGAATGATGTCCAACGAGCAGTACTTC.

The table lists this clonotype with many counts. The rearrangement links TRBV7-9 to TRBJ2-1, with 16 bases that match TRBD2. Germline trimming cut 2 bases from V and 6 bases from J; bases unmatched to any gene: 10. Germline values: CDR1 SEHNR, CDR2 FQNEAQ (reference sequence). The CDR3 is 19 amino acids. The CDR3 region is CASSLIGTSGRAKGNEQFF. The DNA for the CDR3 is TGTGCCAGCAGCTTAATAGGGACTAGCGGGAGGGCCAAGGGCAATGAGCAGTTCTTC.

The rearrangement links TRBV7-3 to TRBJ2-2; unclear D gene. This CDR3 has 14 amino acids. The germline V gene has CDR1 SGHTA and CDR2 FQGTGA. V gave up 5 bases and J gave up 2 bases, with 9 bases separating them. The CDR3 coding sequence is TGTGCCAGCAGCCAACGACAAAACACCGGGGAGCTGTTTTTT. It encodes CASSQRQNTGELFF. The whole variable domain, remainder taken from reference TRBV7-3 and TRBJ2-2, is GAGVSQTPSNKVTEKGKYVELRCDPISGHTALYWYRQSLGQGPEFLIYFQGTGAADDSGLPNDRFFAVRPEGSVSTLKIQRTERGDSAVYLCASSQRQNTGELFFGEGSRLTVL.

The table lists this clonotype with a few counts. V usage is TRBV6-1 and J usage is TRBJ1-4; D call uncertain. CDR3 length: 16 amino acids. V gave up 6 bases and J gave up 6 bases, with 20 bases separating them. Germline CDR1 and CDR2: MNHNS and SASEGT. The CDR3 DNA reads TGTGCCAGCAGCCGCCCAAATTTAATCCCAGATGAAAAACTGTTTTTT. Residues: CASSRPNLIPDEKLFF.

Points on this clonotype: Since the CDR3 does not end with the conserved phenylalanine or tryptophan, this likely comes from a read error. Because the CDR3's place on the DNA is in doubt, the DNA is left out and the CDR3 is given as listed by TCRdb. The gene calls are TRBV2 and TRBJ2-3; no DNA check was done on the table's D call, TRBD1. Ends included, the CDR3 has 17 residues. CDR1 and CDR2 (germline): SNHLY, FYNNEI. CDR3 protein: CASTGGTGRMHEQYFGP.

By share, this clonotype ranks as medium-sized (0.01 to 0.1%). The rearrangement uses TRBV30 and TRBJ2-1; TRBD2 matches at 15 bases. Germline V gives CDR1 GTSNPN, CDR2 SVGIG (reference sequence). The V gene end was trimmed by 2 bases and the J gene end by 5 bases; junction bases not matched to a gene: 13. CDR3 size: 19 residues. CDR3 sequence (DNA): TGTGCCTGGAGTCCCCTGGGACTAGCGGGAGGAATTAGGCACAATGAGCAGTTCTTC. As protein: CAWSPLGLAGGIRHNEQFF.

This clonotype is labeled as medium-sized. J is TRBJ2-7 and V is TRBV19, with TRBD1 identical over 8 bases. Germline CDR1 is LNHDA and CDR2 is SQIVND (reference sequence). V was clipped by 5 bases and J by 3 bases; unmatched bases: 6. This CDR3 region has 14 residues. The CDR3 DNA sequence: TGTGCCAGTAGTCCCGGGACAGGACTCTACGAGCAGTACTTC. Its translation is CASSPGTGLYEQYF.

This clonotype has at least ten counts. This chain connects TRBV5-6 to TRBJ2-5, with TRBD1 identical over 10 bases. This CDR3 has 17 residues. Germline loops: CDR1 SGHDT, CDR2 YYEEEE. The V segment lost 0 bases and the J segment 4 bases; nucleotides outside the gene matches: 9. CDR3 in amino acids: CASSLGGATGGLETQYF. In DNA, the CDR3 is TGTGCCAGCAGCTTGGGGGGGGCGACAGGGGGCTTAGAGACCCAGTACTTC.

In its sample, this clonotype ranks as medium-sized. The chain carries TRBV19 and TRBJ2-5, with 7 positions matching TRBD2. Looked up from germline, CDR1 is LNHDA and CDR2 is SQIVND (reference sequence). After removal of 6 bases from V and 1 base from J, the junction contained 5 bases not matched to a gene. The CDR3 spans 14 residues. The CDR3 spells CASRASGFQETQYF. In nucleotides, the CDR3 is TGTGCCAGTAGGGCTAGCGGATTCCAAGAGACCCAGTACTTC.

On this clonotype itself: This could be a read error, since a much larger clone is one nucleotide away. The rearrangement links TRBV30 to TRBJ2-5; 10 bases agree with TRBD2. V was pared by 2 bases and J by 4 bases, with 10 bases of the junction left unmatched. CDR1 is GTSNPN and CDR2 is SVGIG in the germline V gene (reference sequence). The CDR3 runs to 16 residues. Here the CDR3 DNA reads TGTGCCTGGAGTCTCCTCCTAGCGGGAGAGGGAGAGACCCAGTACTTC. Translating it yields CAWSLLLAGEGETQYF.

This clonotype rates as medium-sized (0.01 to 0.1%). V and J are TRBV27 and TRBJ1-5; no clear D. Per the germline V gene, CDR1 is MNHEY and CDR2 is SMNVEV (reference sequence). V lost 3 bases to trimming and J lost 2 bases, with 8 bases between them. The CDR3 spans 14 residues. The CDR3, as DNA: TGTGCCAGCAGTTTGGGCGGGGGCAATCAGCCCCAGCATTTT. It encodes CASSLGGGNQPQHF.

This clonotype was counted between two and nine times. The chain couples TRBV12-3 or TRBV12-4 to TRBJ2-5; a weak D match, TRBD2 (6 bases). V was cut by 6 bases and J by 4 bases, with 15 bases left in between. The CDR3 runs 14 residues. The CDR3 protein is CASRGQGGGETQYF. The DNA for the CDR3 is TGTGCCAGCAGGGGTCAGGGAGGCGGAGAGACCCAGTACTTC.

The chain links TRBV6-1 to TRBJ1-4; D gene ambiguous. CDR3 size: 15 residues. The germline V gene encodes CDR1 MNHNS and CDR2 SASEGT. V gave up 5 bases and J gave up 2 bases, with 12 bases separating them. CDR3 nucleotides: TGTGCCAGCAGTAAATCAATGAGGACTAATGAAAAACTGTTTTTT. It codes for CASSKSMRTNEKLFF.

On this clonotype: Since a much larger clone is just one base distant, this may be a read error. The V gene is TRBV7-9, the J gene TRBJ1-4; no reliable D call. Germline CDR1 reads SEHNR; CDR2 reads FQNEAQ (reference sequence). CDR3 length: 15 residues. The CDR3 here is CASTLEGQNNEKLFF. As DNA, the CDR3 is TGTGCCAGCACCTTAGAGGGCCAGAATAATGAAAAACTGTTTTTT.

DNA of the CDR3: TGTGCCAGCGGATACAGGGGATCCGGCGAGTTCTTC. Its translation is CASGYRGSGEFF. This chain joins TRBV27 and TRBJ2-1, with TRBD1 matching 7 bases. The germline V gene has CDR1 MNHEY and CDR2 SMNVEV (reference sequence). Trimming took 8 bases from V and 14 from J; bases not matched to a gene: 12. CDR3 size: 12 residues.

In this sample, this clonotype turned up a few times. The chain recombines TRBV20-1 with TRBJ2-3; 10 positions match TRBD2. CDR1 and CDR2 (germline): DFQATT, SNEGSKA (reference sequence). The J segment lost 2 bases and the V segment lost 6 bases, leaving 8 bases of the junction unmatched. CDR3 length equals 15 residues. The CDR3 DNA reads as TGCAGTGCCACCCTGACTAGCGGGCTCACAGATACGCAGTATTTT. This encodes CSATLTSGLTDTQYF.

As regards this clonotype: A much larger clone is a single base away; this may be a read error. The rearrangement joins TRBV4-1 to TRBJ1-1; 8 nucleotides align to TRBD1. Germline V gene lookup returns CDR1 MGHRA and CDR2 YSYEKL. The CDR3 is 16 amino acids. Germline trimming cut 4 bases from V and 9 bases from J; bases unmatched to any gene: 16. In nucleotides, the CDR3 is TGCGCCAGCAGCCGGAGACAGGGGTCAGTCTCGTCCCAAGCTTTCTTT. This encodes CASSRRQGSVSSQAFF.